This T cell receptor beta chain came from a study of T-cell reconstitution after alpha-beta-depleted transplantation in children. Regarding the study as a whole: Fresh T-cell production supplied most of the T-cell counts and diversity seen one year after transplant. About two months after transplant, alpha-beta T cells reportedly came from several hundred expanded graft clones. Surviving recipient T cells and thymic progenitors produced the high day-60 TCRbeta diversity seen in some patients.

The junction had 8 bases not matched to a gene; V was cut back by 4 bases and J by 8 bases. Germline V gene data show CDR1 as SGHRS and CDR2 as YFSETQ. The CDR3 contains 14 residues. The TCRbeta library was prepared with unique molecular identifiers. TCRdb passed the PCR reads through MiXCR, listing each CDR3 protein once. The sample holds a few hundred thousand distinct CDR3 sequences, 11% seen once. This clonotype was picked up many times. Its matching antigen is unknown. The TCR comes from a male patient aged 2 to 10 who had a stem cell transplant for chronic granulomatous disease, so the T cells may come from the graft donor. The chain recombines TRBV5-1 with TRBJ2-1; 8 nucleotides match TRBD1. Sequencing used peripheral blood, obtained 180 days after TCRalphabeta/CD19-depleted stem cell transplant. Here the CDR3 reads CASSEGQATHEQFF. CDR3 nucleotides: TGCGCCAGCAGCGAGGGACAGGCCACCCATGAGCAGTTCTTC.